This passage covers 18 T cell receptor beta chains from one sample sequenced in a study of blood T cell repertoires in COVID-19. TCRdb's table, derived via immunoSEQ multiplex PCR, lists solely in-frame clones and lacks some. The sample carries around 350,000 clones, around nine tenths recorded once. Sequencing was done on a sample of peripheral blood. The receptor source for this set is a human donor in a cohort sampled during active COVID-19.

The rearrangement joins TRBV6-5 to TRBJ2-7, with a weak D call TRBD1 (6 bases). Germline CDR1 reads MNHEY; CDR2 reads SVGAGI. The V gene lost 6 bases and the J gene lost 6 bases, with 21 bases spanning the gap. The CDR3 covers 15 residues. CDR3 in amino acids: CASSANPGVLGEQYF. CDR3 in DNA: TGTGCCAGCAGCGCCAATCCAGGGGTTTTAGGCGAGCAGTACTTC.

The chain has TRBV10-1 and TRBJ2-3; D perhaps matches TRBD2 (6 bases). V lost 11 bases to trimming and J lost 15 bases, with 30 bases between them. The CDR3 is made up of 14 amino acids. CDR1 WNHNN and CDR2 SYGVQD come from the germline V gene (reference sequence). In DNA form, the CDR3 reads TGCGCCGGGCTATGTGTACCGGACTACCGCTCCGCTTATTTT. Translated, it gives CAGLCVPDYRSAYF.

The chain joins TRBV7-9 to TRBJ2-1; D is possibly TRBD2 (6 bases). The CDR3 runs 15 residues. Germline lookup yields CDR1 SEHNR and CDR2 FQNEAQ (reference sequence). V shed 5 bases and J shed 0 bases, with 11 bases lying between them. DNA of the CDR3: TGTGCCAGCAGCGAGGGGAGGAGCTCCTACAATGAGCAGTTCTTC. The encoded protein is CASSEGRSSYNEQFF.

The chain carries TRBV6-1 and TRBJ1-2; TRBD1 aligns across 9 bases. The CDR3 spans 15 residues. Germline CDR1 reads MNHNS; CDR2 reads SASEGT. Trimming cost V 0 bases and J 8 bases; bases outside gene matches: 7. The CDR3 region is CASSEARQGGRGYTF. CDR3 DNA: TGTGCCAGCAGTGAAGCGAGACAGGGGGGTCGCGGCTACACCTTC.

The V and J genes are TRBV7-8 and TRBJ1-5; maybe TRBD1 (6 bases). Trimming cost V 5 bases and J 4 bases, with 15 bases left between them. The CDR3 consists of 15 residues. Germline CDR1 and CDR2: SGHVS and FQNEAQ. The CDR3 loop is CASSPQWTDNQPQHF. DNA of the CDR3: TGTGCCAGCAGCCCCCAATGGACAGATAATCAGCCCCAGCATTTT.

The chain joins TRBV4-1 to TRBJ1-4, with 9 bases that match TRBD1. V was pared by 2 bases and J by 6 bases, with 10 bases of the junction left unmatched. The CDR3 extends over 17 amino acids. Germline CDR1 and CDR2: MGHRA and YSYEKL. CDR3 sequence (DNA): TGCGCCAGCAGCCAAAAACCTCCGGGACAGGGTTATGAAAAACTGTTTTTT. Residues: CASSQKPPGQGYEKLFF.

The chain has TRBV5-4 and TRBJ2-7; 8 nucleotides align to TRBD2. Germline CDR1 reads SGHNT; CDR2 reads YYREEE (reference sequence). The CDR3 has 16 residues. The V gene end was trimmed by 4 bases and the J gene end by 2 bases; junction bases not matched to a gene: 11. The CDR3 DNA is TGTGCCAGCAGCCTGCAGGCCGGGGGGGACGCCTACGAGCAGTACTTC. This gives the protein CASSLQAGGDAYEQYF.

The chain is built from TRBV5-1 and TRBJ1-6, with D possibly TRBD1 on 6 matching bases. V dropped 0 bases and J dropped 6 bases, with 10 bases sitting between them. Germline CDR1 SGHRS, CDR2 YFSETQ. The CDR3 covers 15 residues. The CDR3 DNA is TGCGCCAGCAGCTTGGACAGGGCTGGTAATTCACCCCTCCACTTT. Its protein is CASSLDRAGNSPLHF.

The DNA for the CDR3 is TGCGCCAGCAGCTCAGGTGATTACGCCACTGAAGCTTTCTTT. It specifies CASSSGDYATEAFF. This sequence joins TRBV5-1 and TRBJ1-1; no clear D gene. Germline CDR1 SGHRS, CDR2 YFSETQ. Trimming pared 3 bases from V and 4 bases from J, leaving 13 bases between. The CDR3 consists of 14 residues. Full variable domain (outside the CDR3, taken from reference TRBV5-1 and TRBJ1-1): KAGVTQTPRYLIKTRGQQVTLSCSPISGHRSVSWYQQTPGQGLQFLFEYFSETQRNKGNFPGRFSGRQFSNSRSEMNVSTLELGDSALYLCASSSGDYATEAFFGQGTRLTVV.

The chain carries TRBV25-1 and TRBJ2-7; 9 nucleotides match TRBD2. There are 15 residues in the CDR3. Trimming took 2 bases from V and 2 from J; bases not matched to a gene: 4. Germline V lookup: CDR1 MGHDK, CDR2 SYGVNS. The CDR3 DNA is TGTGCCAGCAGTGAAGCGGGAGGGGGGCCCTACGAGCAGTACTTC. Residues: CASSEAGGGPYEQYF.

This chain uses TRBV19 with TRBJ1-4; TRBD1 matches 7 bases. This CDR3 has 14 residues. Per germline, CDR1 LNHDA and CDR2 SQIVND (reference sequence). J gave up 4 bases and V 6 bases, and 5 bases lay outside the gene matches. The CDR3 DNA follows: TGTGCCAGTAGCGACAGGGCCTTTAATGAAAAACTGTTTTTT. Protein: CASSDRAFNEKLFF.

This chain joins TRBV30 and TRBJ2-3, with D perhaps TRBD1 (6 bases). The length of the CDR3 is 15 residues. Trimming removed 0 bases from V and 2 bases from J, with 12 bases in between. Germline CDR1 GTSNPN, CDR2 SVGIG (reference sequence). The DNA of the CDR3 is TGTGCCTGGAGTGTTTTGGGGGCAGACACAGATACGCAGTATTTT. Amino acid sequence: CAWSVLGADTDTQYF.

This clone was recorded once. The V and J genes are TRBV27 and TRBJ1-4; tentative D call: TRBD1 (5 bases). In germline, CDR1 is MNHEY, CDR2 SMNVEV (reference sequence). The V gene lost 2 bases and the J gene lost 3 bases, with 13 bases spanning the gap. The length of the CDR3 is 16 residues. The CDR3 DNA follows: TGTGCCAGCAGTTTAGCGGACCCGACAGCTAATGAAAAACTGTTTTTT. As protein: CASSLADPTANEKLFF. The full variable domain, its missing parts supplied by reference TRBV27 and TRBJ1-4, is EAQVTQNPRYLITVTGKKLTVTCSQNMNHEYMSWYRQDPGLGLRQIYYSMNVEVTDKGDVPEGYKVSRKEKRNFPLILESPSPNQTSLYFCASSLADPTANEKLFFGSGTQLSVL.

The V and J genes are TRBV28 and TRBJ1-2; D is uncertain. Germline V CDR1 and CDR2: MDHEN, SYDVKM. V was pared by 2 bases and J by 0 bases, with 4 bases between. The CDR3 spans 13 residues. The chain's CDR3 is CASSLEANYGYTF. CDR3 DNA sequence: TGTGCCAGCAGTTTAGAGGCTAACTATGGCTACACCTTC.

This chain joins TRBV3-1 (or the pseudogene TRBV3-2) and TRBJ2-7, with D perhaps matching TRBD1 (5 bases). Trimming took off 0 bases at V and 2 bases at J, with 14 bases between the two ends. Germline V gene lookup returns CDR1 LGHDT and CDR2 YNNKEL (reference sequence). CDR3 size: 16 residues. The CDR3 DNA reads TGTGCCAGCAGCCAAGATCCAGAAGGGGCCGCCTACGAGCAGTACTTC. Translating gives CASSQDPEGAAYEQYF.

V gene TRBV5-1 combines with J gene TRBJ2-7, with TRBD1 matching 8 bases. The trim removed 0 bases at V and 4 bases at J, leaving 6 bases unmatched. CDR3 length: 15 residues. Per germline, CDR1 SGHRS and CDR2 YFSETQ. DNA for the CDR3: TGCGCCAGCAGCTTGGGGACCGGGACAGGTTACGAGCAGTACTTC. Encoded protein: CASSLGTGTGYEQYF. The full variable domain, in which reference TRBV5-1 and TRBJ2-7 provide the parts outside the CDR3, is KAGVTQTPRYLIKTRGQQVTLSCSPISGHRSVSWYQQTPGQGLQFLFEYFSETQRNKGNFPGRFSGRQFSNSRSEMNVSTLELGDSALYLCASSLGTGTGYEQYFGPGTRLTVT.

This sequence joins TRBV10-3 and TRBJ2-2, with 7 bases lining up with TRBD1. Germline assignment: CDR1 ENHRY and CDR2 SYGVKD. The CDR3 runs 16 residues. The V and J ends lost 2 bases and 7 bases, in that order; junction bases with no gene match: 10. The CDR3 coding sequence is TGTGCCATCAGTGAGCCCCGGGACAGATTCGACGGGGAGCTGTTTTTT. Translation: CAISEPRDRFDGELFF.

V and J are TRBV9 and TRBJ2-3; D is perhaps TRBD1 (6 bases). With 2 bases removed from V and 4 bases from J, the gap between germline ends came to 8 bases. This CDR3 has 13 residues. Germline values: CDR1 SGDLS, CDR2 YYNGEE. CDR3 sequence reads: CASSVRQADTQYF. For the CDR3, the DNA is TGTGCCAGCAGCGTCAGACAGGCAGATACGCAGTATTTT. The full variable domain, in which reference TRBV9 and TRBJ2-3 provide the parts outside the CDR3, is DSGVTQTPKHLITATGQRVTLRCSPRSGDLSVYWYQQSLDQGLQFLIQYYNGEERAKGNILERFSAQQFPDLHSELNLSSLELGDSALYFCASSVRQADTQYFGPGTRLTVL.